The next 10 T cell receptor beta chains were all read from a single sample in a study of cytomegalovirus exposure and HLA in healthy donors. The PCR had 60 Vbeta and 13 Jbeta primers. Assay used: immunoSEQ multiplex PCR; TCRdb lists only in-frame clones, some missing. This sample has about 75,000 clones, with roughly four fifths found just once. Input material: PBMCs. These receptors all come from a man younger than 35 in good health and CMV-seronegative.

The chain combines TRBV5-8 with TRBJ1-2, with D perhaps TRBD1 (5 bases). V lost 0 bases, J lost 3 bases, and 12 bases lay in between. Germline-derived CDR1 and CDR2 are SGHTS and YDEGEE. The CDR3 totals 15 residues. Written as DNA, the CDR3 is TGTGCCAGCAGCTTGGACAACCGGGGGGACTATGGCTACACCTTC. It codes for CASSLDNRGDYGYTF.

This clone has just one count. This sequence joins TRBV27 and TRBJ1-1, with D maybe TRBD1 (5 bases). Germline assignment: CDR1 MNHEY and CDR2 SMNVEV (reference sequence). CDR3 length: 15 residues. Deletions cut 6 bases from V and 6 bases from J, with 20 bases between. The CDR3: CASSPLGGAFSEAFF. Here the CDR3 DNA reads TGTGCCAGCAGCCCCCTTGGAGGGGCTTTTTCTGAAGCTTTCTTT.

The CDR3 DNA reads TGTGCCAGCAAGCAGGGGCCCTATGGCTACACCTTC. Its protein is CASKQGPYGYTF. This chain links TRBV9 with TRBJ1-2, with D tentatively TRBD1 (6 bases). CDR3 length: 12 residues. Trimming cost V 6 bases and J 4 bases, with 10 bases left between them. The germline V gene encodes CDR1 SGDLS and CDR2 YYNGEE.

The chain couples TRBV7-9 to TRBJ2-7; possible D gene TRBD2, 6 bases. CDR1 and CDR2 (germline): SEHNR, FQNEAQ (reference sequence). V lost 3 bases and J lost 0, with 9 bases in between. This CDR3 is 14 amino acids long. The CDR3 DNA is TGTGCCAGCAGCTTTGGGCGGGGCTCCTACGAGCAGTACTTC. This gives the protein CASSFGRGSYEQYF.

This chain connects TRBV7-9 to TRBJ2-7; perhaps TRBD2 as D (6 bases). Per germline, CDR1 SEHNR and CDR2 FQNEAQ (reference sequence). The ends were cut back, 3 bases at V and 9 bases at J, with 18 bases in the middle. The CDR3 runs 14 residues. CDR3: CASSFSSGRNGQYF. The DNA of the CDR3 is TGTGCCAGCAGCTTTTCAAGCGGGCGGAACGGGCAGTACTTC.

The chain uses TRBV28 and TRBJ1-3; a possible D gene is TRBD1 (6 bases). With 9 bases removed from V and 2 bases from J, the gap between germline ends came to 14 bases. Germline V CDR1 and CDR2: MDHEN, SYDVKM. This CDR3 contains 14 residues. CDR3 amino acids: CASYLRGTGNTIYF. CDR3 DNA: TGTGCCAGTTACCTCAGGGGTACTGGAAACACCATATATTTT.

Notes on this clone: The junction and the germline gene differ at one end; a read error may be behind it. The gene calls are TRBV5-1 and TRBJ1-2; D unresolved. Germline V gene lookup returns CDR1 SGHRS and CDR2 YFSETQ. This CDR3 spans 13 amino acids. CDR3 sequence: CASSPEHTYGFTF. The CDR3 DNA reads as TGCGCCAGCAGCCCAGAACACACATATGGCTTCACCTTC. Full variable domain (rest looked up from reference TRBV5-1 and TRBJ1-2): KAGVTQTPRYLIKTRGQQVTLSCSPISGHRSVSWYQQTPGQGLQFLFEYFSETQRNKGNFPGRFSGRQFSNSRSEMNVSTLELGDSALYLCASSPEHTYGFTFGSGTRLTVV.

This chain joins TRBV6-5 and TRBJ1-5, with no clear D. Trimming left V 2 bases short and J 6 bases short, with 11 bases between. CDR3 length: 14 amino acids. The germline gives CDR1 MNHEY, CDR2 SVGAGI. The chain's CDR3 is CASSYNGDLQPQHF. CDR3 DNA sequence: TGTGCCAGCAGTTACAATGGAGATCTTCAGCCCCAGCATTTT.

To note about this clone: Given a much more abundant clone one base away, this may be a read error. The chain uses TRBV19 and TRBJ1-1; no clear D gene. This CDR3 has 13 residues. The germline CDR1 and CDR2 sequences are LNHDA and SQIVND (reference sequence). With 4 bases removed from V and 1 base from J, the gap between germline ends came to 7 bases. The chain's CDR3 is CASSTNRNTEAFF. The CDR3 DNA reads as TGTGCCAGTAGTACGAACAGGAACACTGAAGCTTTCTTT.

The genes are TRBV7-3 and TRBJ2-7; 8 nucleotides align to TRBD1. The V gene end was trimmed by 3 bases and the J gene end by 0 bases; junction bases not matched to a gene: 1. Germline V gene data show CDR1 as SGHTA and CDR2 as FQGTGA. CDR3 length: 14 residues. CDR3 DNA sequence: TGTGCCAGCAGCTTGGACAGGGACTCCTACGAGCAGTACTTC. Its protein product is CASSLDRDSYEQYF.